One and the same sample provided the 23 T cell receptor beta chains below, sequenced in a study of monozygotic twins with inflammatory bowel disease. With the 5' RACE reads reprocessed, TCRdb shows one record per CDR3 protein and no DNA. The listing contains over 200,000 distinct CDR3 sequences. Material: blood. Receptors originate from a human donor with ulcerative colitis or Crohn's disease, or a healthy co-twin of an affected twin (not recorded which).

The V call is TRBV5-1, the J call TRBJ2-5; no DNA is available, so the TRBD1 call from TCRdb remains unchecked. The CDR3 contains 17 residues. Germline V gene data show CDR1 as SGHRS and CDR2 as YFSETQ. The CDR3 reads CASSLEVGGPDQETQYF.

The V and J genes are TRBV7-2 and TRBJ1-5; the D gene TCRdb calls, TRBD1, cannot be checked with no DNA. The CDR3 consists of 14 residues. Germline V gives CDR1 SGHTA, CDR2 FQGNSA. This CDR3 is CASSLANRAGPQHF.

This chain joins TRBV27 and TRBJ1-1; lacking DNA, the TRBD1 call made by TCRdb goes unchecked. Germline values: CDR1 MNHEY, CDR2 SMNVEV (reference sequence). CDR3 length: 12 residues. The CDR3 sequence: CASSLSGGKAFF.

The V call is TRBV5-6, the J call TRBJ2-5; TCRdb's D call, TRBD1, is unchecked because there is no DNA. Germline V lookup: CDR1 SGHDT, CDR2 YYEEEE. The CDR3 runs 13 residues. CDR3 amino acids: CASSYRGSETQYF.

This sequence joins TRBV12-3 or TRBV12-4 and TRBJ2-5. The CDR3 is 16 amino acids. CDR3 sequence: CASSFYPTTVQETQYF.

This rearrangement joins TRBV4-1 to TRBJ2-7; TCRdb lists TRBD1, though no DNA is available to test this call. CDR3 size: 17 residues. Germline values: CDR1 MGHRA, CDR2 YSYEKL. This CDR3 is CASSHNFRDREKVEQYF.

CDR3 amino acids: CASSLELASGDTGELFF. V is TRBV7-2 and J is TRBJ2-2; TCRdb calls TRBD2, which cannot be checked without DNA. Germline assignment: CDR1 SGHTA and CDR2 FQGNSA. This CDR3 comprises 17 residues.

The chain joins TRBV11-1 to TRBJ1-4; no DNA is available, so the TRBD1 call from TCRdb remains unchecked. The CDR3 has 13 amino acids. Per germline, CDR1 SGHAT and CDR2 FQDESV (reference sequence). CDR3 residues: CASSFQGSEKLFF.

CDR3 sequence: CASSLRLEGYTF. The V and J genes are TRBV12-3 or TRBV12-4 and TRBJ1-2. The CDR3 is 12 amino acids.

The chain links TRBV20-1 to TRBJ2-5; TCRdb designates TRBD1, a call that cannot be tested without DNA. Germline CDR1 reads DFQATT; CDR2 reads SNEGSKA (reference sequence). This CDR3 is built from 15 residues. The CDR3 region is CSAVPRRWYQETQYF.

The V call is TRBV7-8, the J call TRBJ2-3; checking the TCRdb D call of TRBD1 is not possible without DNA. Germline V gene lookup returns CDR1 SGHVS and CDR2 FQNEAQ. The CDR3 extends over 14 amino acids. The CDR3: CASRGWGGLDTQYF. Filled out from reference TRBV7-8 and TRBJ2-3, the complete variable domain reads GAGVSQSPRYKVAKRGQDVALRCDPISGHVSLFWYQQALGQGPEFLTYFQNEAQLDKSGLPSDRFFAERPEGSVSTLKIQRTQQEDSAVYLCASRGWGGLDTQYFGPGTRLTVL.

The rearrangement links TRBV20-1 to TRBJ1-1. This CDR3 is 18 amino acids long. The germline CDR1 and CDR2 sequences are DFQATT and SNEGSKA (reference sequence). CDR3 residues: CSARDPQRGSLMNTEAFF.

The CDR3 protein is CASSAAGTGIYNEQFF. The chain couples TRBV7-2 to TRBJ2-1; there is no DNA to check the TCRdb D call of TRBD1. CDR1 and CDR2 from the germline V gene are SGHTA and FQGNSA. The CDR3 length is 16 residues.

The CDR3 spells CASSQDLLGQGNQPQHF. The chain combines TRBV3-1 with TRBJ1-5. Germline CDR1 reads LGHDT; CDR2 reads YNNKEL (reference sequence). The CDR3 contains 17 residues. Drawing the rest from reference TRBV3-1 and TRBJ1-5, the complete variable domain is DTAVSQTPKYLVTQMGNDKSIKCEQNLGHDTMYWYKQDSKKFLKIMFSYNNKELIINETVPNRFSPKSPDKAHLNLHINSLELGDSAVYFCASSQDLLGQGNQPQHFGDGTRLSIL.

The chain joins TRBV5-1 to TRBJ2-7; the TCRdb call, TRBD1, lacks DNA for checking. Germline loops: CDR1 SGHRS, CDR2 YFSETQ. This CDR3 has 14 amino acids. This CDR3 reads CASGPGTEHYEQYF.

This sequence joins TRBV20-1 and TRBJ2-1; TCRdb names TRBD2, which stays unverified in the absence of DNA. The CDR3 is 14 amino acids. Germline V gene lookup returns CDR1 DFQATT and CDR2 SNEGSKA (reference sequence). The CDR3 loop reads CSAPKRGGGDEQFF.

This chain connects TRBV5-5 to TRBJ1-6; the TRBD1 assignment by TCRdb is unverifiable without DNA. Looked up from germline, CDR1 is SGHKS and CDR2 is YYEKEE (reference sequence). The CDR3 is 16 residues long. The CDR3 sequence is CASSTYGQEWDSPLHF. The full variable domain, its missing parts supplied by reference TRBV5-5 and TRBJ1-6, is DAGVTQSPTHLIKTRGQQVTLRCSPISGHKSVSWYQQVLGQGPQFIFQYYEKEERGRGNFPDRFSARQFPNYSSELNVNALLLGDSALYLCASSTYGQEWDSPLHFGNGTRLTVT.

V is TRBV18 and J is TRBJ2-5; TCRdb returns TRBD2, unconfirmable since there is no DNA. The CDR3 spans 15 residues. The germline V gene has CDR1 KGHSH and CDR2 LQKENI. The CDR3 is CASSPGTFGEETQYF.

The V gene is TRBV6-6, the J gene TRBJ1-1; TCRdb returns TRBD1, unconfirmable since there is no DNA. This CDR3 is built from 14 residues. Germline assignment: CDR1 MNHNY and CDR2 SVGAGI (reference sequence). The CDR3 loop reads CASSILTGDTEAFF.

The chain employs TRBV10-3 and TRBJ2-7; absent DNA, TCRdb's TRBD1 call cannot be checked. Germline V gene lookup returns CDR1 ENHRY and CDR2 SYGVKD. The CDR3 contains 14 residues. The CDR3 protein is CAIRQEVGSYEQYF.

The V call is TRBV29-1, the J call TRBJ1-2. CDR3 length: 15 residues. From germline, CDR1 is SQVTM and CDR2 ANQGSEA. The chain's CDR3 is CSVWTVPLRFYGYTF.

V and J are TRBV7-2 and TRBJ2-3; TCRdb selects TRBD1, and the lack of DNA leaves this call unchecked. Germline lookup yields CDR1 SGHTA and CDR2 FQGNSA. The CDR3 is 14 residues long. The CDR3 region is CASRNRETTDTQYF.

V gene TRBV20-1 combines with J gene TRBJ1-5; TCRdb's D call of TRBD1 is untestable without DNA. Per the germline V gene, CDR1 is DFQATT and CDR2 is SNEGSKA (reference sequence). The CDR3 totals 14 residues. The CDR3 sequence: CSAERQGGNQPQHF.